These 18 T cell receptor beta chains originate from one sample sequenced in a study of blood T cell repertoires in COVID-19. Measured with immunoSEQ multiplex PCR; TCRdb has only the in-frame clones, and not every one. Of about 82,000 clones in the sample, 80% are singletons; the top ten hold 12%. Sequencing used peripheral blood. The receptors were sampled from a woman aged 40-49 years with active or convalescent COVID-19.

V is TRBV28 and J is TRBJ2-7; 10 positions match TRBD1. CDR1 MDHEN and CDR2 SYDVKM come from the germline V gene. V was pared by 4 bases and J by 4 bases, with 7 bases of the junction left unmatched. CDR3 size: 15 residues. The CDR3 is CASSSGQGFPYEQYF. The CDR3 region has the DNA TGTGCCAGCAGTTCGGGACAGGGGTTCCCTTACGAGCAGTACTTC.

This chain links TRBV10-3 with TRBJ2-7, with 9 bases that match TRBD1. Germline CDR1 ENHRY, CDR2 SYGVKD. The ends lost 3 bases at V and 3 bases at J; junction bases unmatched: 6. There are 15 residues in the CDR3. The CDR3 DNA reads as TGTGCCATCAGTGATCACCCGGACAGGGGCTACGAGCAGTACTTC. Its protein product is CAISDHPDRGYEQYF.

Only one count was recorded for this clone. This chain joins TRBV18 and TRBJ2-5; perhaps TRBD2 as D (6 bases). The CDR3 has 15 amino acids. Trimming took 3 bases from V and 1 from J, leaving 12 bases between them. Germline CDR1 KGHSH, CDR2 LQKENI. CDR3 in amino acids: CASSPTGLRQETQYF. The DNA of the CDR3 is TGTGCCAGCTCACCGACGGGACTCCGCCAAGAGACCCAGTACTTC.

This chain links TRBV5-1 with TRBJ1-1, with 7 bases aligning to TRBD1. V lost 5 bases, J lost 5 bases, and 9 bases stayed unmatched. CDR3 size: 14 residues. Germline V gives CDR1 SGHRS, CDR2 YFSETQ. The CDR3 DNA reads as TGCGCCAGCAGGCCAGACAGGGTTTTGACTGAAGCTTTCTTT. Its translation: CASRPDRVLTEAFF.

The chain carries TRBV4-3 and TRBJ1-5; TRBD1 aligns across 10 bases. V dropped 3 bases and J dropped 4; count of bases not matched to a gene: 0. The CDR3 has 14 residues. The germline gives CDR1 LGHNA, CDR2 YSLEER. The DNA for the CDR3 is TGCGCCAGCAGCCAGGACAGGGGGAATCAGCCCCAGCATTTT. Protein product: CASSQDRGNQPQHF.

The count of this clone is one. V is TRBV18 and J is TRBJ2-7; TRBD2 is a possible D gene (5 bases). The V end lost 0 bases, the J end lost 6 bases, and 12 bases lay between the germline ends. CDR1 is KGHSH, CDR2 LQKENI, per germline. The CDR3 loop spans 14 amino acids. CDR3 nucleotide sequence: TGTGCCAGCTCACCACCGTCGGGGAAATTCGAGCAGTACTTC. Translation: CASSPPSGKFEQYF.

J is TRBJ2-5 and V is TRBV5-1; TRBD2 agrees at 13 bases. The CDR3 contains 17 residues. Germline V gives CDR1 SGHRS, CDR2 YFSETQ. V gave up 3 bases and J gave up 1 base; unmatched junction bases: 6. This CDR3 reads CASSWGLAGTFQETQYF. DNA of the CDR3: TGCGCCAGCAGCTGGGGACTAGCGGGAACCTTCCAAGAGACCCAGTACTTC. Supplemented by reference TRBV5-1 and TRBJ2-5, the full variable domain reads KAGVTQTPRYLIKTRGQQVTLSCSPISGHRSVSWYQQTPGQGLQFLFEYFSETQRNKGNFPGRFSGRQFSNSRSEMNVSTLELGDSALYLCASSWGLAGTFQETQYFGPGTRLLVL.

The chain is built from TRBV11-2 and TRBJ2-6, with a tentative D call TRBD1 (5 bases). Germline loops: CDR1 SGHAT, CDR2 FQNNGV. The CDR3 has 19 residues. V was clipped by 1 base and J by 1 base, with 17 bases between them. In nucleotides, the CDR3 is TGTGCCAGCAGCTTAGGGGGCGTCAGCCCGCTATCTGGGGCCAACGTCCTGACTTTC. It is translated as CASSLGGVSPLSGANVLTF.

The chain combines TRBV6-2 or TRBV6-3 with TRBJ1-5; 9 bases map to TRBD1. Germline V lookup: CDR1 MNHEY, CDR2 SVGEGT. Trimming took 5 bases from V and 4 from J; bases not matched to a gene: 3. This CDR3 spans 14 amino acids. DNA for the CDR3: TGTGCCAGCAGTCTTGGACAGGGGAATCAGCCCCAGCATTTT. This sequence encodes CASSLGQGNQPQHF.

The CDR3 DNA follows: TGTGCCACCAGCGAGGGACTGTCCGGGGAGCTGTTTTTT. Protein: CATSEGLSGELFF. The V call is TRBV15, the J call TRBJ2-2, with D possibly being TRBD2 (6 bases). With 5 bases removed from V and 6 bases from J, the gap between germline ends came to 10 bases. Germline loops: CDR1 LNHNV, CDR2 YYDKDF (reference sequence). CDR3 size: 13 residues.

The chain links TRBV7-2 to TRBJ2-3; D remains unclear. The CDR3 contains 15 residues. V lost 4 bases and J 3 bases, leaving 14 bases between the germline ends. The germline CDR1 and CDR2 sequences are SGHTA and FQGNSA. CDR3 DNA: TGTGCCAGCAGCTATTTAGCATCCGGAACAGATACGCAGTATTTT. Protein product: CASSYLASGTDTQYF.

The CDR3 protein is CASSAPGGSGNTIYF. The DNA of the CDR3 is TGTGCCAGCAGTGCCCCCGGGGGATCTGGAAACACCATATATTTT. This sequence joins TRBV28 and TRBJ1-3, with D tentatively TRBD1 (5 bases). This CDR3 spans 15 amino acids. CDR1 and CDR2 from the germline V gene are MDHEN and SYDVKM. V was shortened by 5 bases and J by 1 base, with 12 bases between the two germline ends.

This rearrangement joins TRBV5-1 to TRBJ2-5; tentatively, D is TRBD2 (5 bases). The germline V gene encodes CDR1 SGHRS and CDR2 YFSETQ. The germline V and J ends were trimmed by 0 bases and 5 bases, with 8 bases remaining between them. This CDR3 spans 13 amino acids. This CDR3 is CASSLARVETQYF. In DNA form, the CDR3 reads TGCGCCAGCAGCTTGGCGCGGGTGGAGACCCAGTACTTC.

This sequence joins TRBV4-2 and TRBJ2-3; 7 bases line up with TRBD1. Germline assignment: CDR1 LGHNA and CDR2 YNFKEQ. The CDR3 sequence is 15 residues long. V lost 4 bases to trimming and J lost 5 bases; unmatched junction nucleotides: 9. In DNA form, the CDR3 reads TGTGCCAGCAGCCTCGAGGTGACAGGGAGAGATACGCAGTATTTT. Translating gives CASSLEVTGRDTQYF.

The chain recombines TRBV6-5 with TRBJ2-5, with D possibly TRBD1 on 7 matching bases. The CDR3 covers 13 residues. Germline V gene lookup returns CDR1 MNHEY and CDR2 SVGAGI. V was cut by 8 bases and J by 5 bases, with 15 bases left in between. CDR3 amino acids: CASRRGRGETQYF. The CDR3 DNA reads TGTGCCAGCCGGAGGGGGCGCGGGGAGACCCAGTACTTC.

This clone was detected only a few times. J is TRBJ2-3 and V is TRBV28, with a weak D call TRBD2 (5 bases). Trimming stripped 3 bases from V and 4 bases from J, with 8 bases between. CDR1 MDHEN and CDR2 SYDVKM come from the germline V gene. The CDR3 spans 13 residues. CDR3 sequence: CASSFRGSDTQYF. CDR3 bases: TGTGCCAGCAGTTTTCGGGGTTCAGATACGCAGTATTTT.

The gene calls are TRBV7-2 and TRBJ1-1, with TRBD1 as a possible D gene (5 bases). In germline, CDR1 is SGHTA, CDR2 FQGNSA. V lost 5 bases, J lost 0 bases, and 10 bases lay in between. The CDR3 is 14 amino acids. The DNA of the CDR3 is TGTGCCAGCAGCCCTCACAGGTTGAACACTGAAGCTTTCTTT. It translates to CASSPHRLNTEAFF. Filled out from reference TRBV7-2 and TRBJ1-1, the complete variable domain reads GAGVSQSPSNKVTEKGKDVELRCDPISGHTALYWYRQSLGQGLEFLIYFQGNSAPDKSGLPSDRFSAERTGGSVSTLTIQRTQQEDSAVYLCASSPHRLNTEAFFGQGTRLTVV.

This sequence joins TRBV19 and TRBJ2-3; D perhaps matches TRBD2 (6 bases). Germline lookup yields CDR1 LNHDA and CDR2 SQIVND (reference sequence). V was clipped by 8 bases and J by 4 bases, with 10 bases between them. The CDR3 covers 12 residues. The CDR3 loop is CASARGSDTQYF. The CDR3 DNA is TGTGCCAGTGCTCGGGGGTCAGATACGCAGTATTTT.